The entry below gives a single TCR beta chain sequence along with its context. Its antigen is currently unknown. 60 Vbeta and 13 Jbeta primers were used in PCR. The table came from immunoSEQ multiplex PCR; TCRdb's copy has only in-frame clones and leaves some out. The sample yields about 120,000 clones, 65% to 80% seen once. The data were obtained in a study of cytomegalovirus exposure and HLA in healthy donors. Study outcomes and limitations: A later look showed TCR association rates differing by HLA locus, highest for DRB1 and lowest for HLA-C. Presence/absence comparisons presumed near-even sequencing depth among donors.

The sequenced sample was PBMCs. The sequence was obtained from a man aged 55 to 70 in good health and CMV-seropositive.

The CDR3 DNA follows: TGTGCCAGCAGCGCCCAACTCCCAACTAATGAAAAACTGTTTTTT. Protein: CASSAQLPTNEKLFF. The chain couples TRBV2 to TRBJ1-4; the D is unclear. The CDR3 spans 15 residues. Germline CDR1 reads SNHLY; CDR2 reads FYNNEI. V lost 6 bases, J lost 0 bases, and 11 bases lay in between.